This T cell receptor (beta chain) originates from a study of a mutant IDH1 vaccine in newly diagnosed glioma. Study details: Following radiotherapy alone, or alongside temozolomide cycles, vaccination was started after an interval of 4-6 weeks. Standard pretreatment was either radiotherapy, temozolomide, or, for most, radiochemotherapy with temozolomide. Week 35 was assigned to visit V12, and week 47 was assigned to visit V13.

As regards this clone: What it binds is unknown.

There are 15 residues in the CDR3. From germline, CDR1 is SGHRS and CDR2 YFSETQ. The V gene end was trimmed by 4 bases and the J gene end by 3 bases; junction bases not matched to a gene: 6. Documented time point: week 35, safety follow-up. Doses comprised 300 ug of mutant IDH1 20-mer peptide each, plus topical imiquimod. Across weeks 1, 3, 5, 7, 11, 15, 19 and 23, patients received a vaccination each time, eight in all. Sequenced by immunoSEQ multiplex PCR; TCRdb stores in-frame clones only, minus some. The sample yields tens of thousands of clones, about 86% seen once. The TCR sequence derives from a middle-aged woman with glioma. Some clones in this sample may be carry-over from other donors' samples. The J gene is TRBJ2-3, the V gene TRBV5-1; TRBD1 matches at 9 bases. This sample comprised PBMCs, obtained from a glioma patient whose treatment included an IDH1 peptide vaccine. DNA of the CDR3: TGCGCCAGCAGCCCGACAGGGGGAGATACAGATACGCAGTATTTT. Its translation: CASSPTGGDTDTQYF.